This T cell receptor beta chain was observed in a study of PD-1 blockade in classical Hodgkin lymphoma. Whole-study context: Patients were treated with nivolumab at 3 mg/kg, and this was given intravenously every 2 weeks. Study outcomes and limitations: Undefined causes, possibly disease activity or prior therapy, underlie the repertoire differences. Baseline diversity was lower in partial responders and progressors than complete responders. While CD8+ TCR diversity did not rise significantly by C4D1, CD4+ TCR diversity did.

About this clone: Its antigen remains unidentified.

Time point given: cycle 4 day 1 (C4D1), after about 6 weeks of nivolumab. Every patient experienced relapse after autologous stem cell transplantation, and brentuximab vedotin exposure varied. Thawed PBMCs yielded CD4+ T cells through magnetic negative selection. CDR1 and CDR2 from the germline V gene are MGHRA and YSYEKL. CDR3 length equals 15 residues. Trimming at V came to 2 bases and at J to 6 bases, leaving 8 bases not matched to a gene. Clones were sequenced by immunoSEQ multiplex PCR, and TCRdb holds only the in-frame ones, with some missing. The data show some 15,000 clones, roughly three quarters seen once.

Sequenced material: CD4+ T cells from blood, taken before the fourth cycle of nivolumab. The TCR comes from a human donor with classical Hodgkin lymphoma. J is TRBJ2-7 and V is TRBV4-1, with 9 bases identical to TRBD1. For the CDR3, the DNA is TGCGCCAGCAGCCAAACCGGGACAGGGATGCTCGAGCAGTACTTC. Protein product: CASSQTGTGMLEQYF.